Following are 4 T cell receptor beta chains from one sample sequenced in a study of Ad26.COV2.S vaccination and SARS-CoV-2 variants. Noted treatment: some 19 received Ad26.COV2.S at low or high dose, single or two shots; about 5 received placebo; per-sample allocation not given. Specimens were obtained on day 63 following the first vaccine or placebo injection. Generated by immunoSEQ multiplex PCR, the TCRdb table keeps only in-frame clones and is missing some. The data hold over 350,000 clones, with 75% to 90% observed a single time. The sequences come from peripheral blood, collected in a trial of Ad26.COV2.S vaccine versus placebo. The receptors here all came from a person between 18 and 65 years old who received the Ad26.COV2.S COVID-19 vaccine or a placebo.

J is TRBJ2-5 and V is TRBV5-1; TRBD2 matches 15 bases. With V trimmed by 4 bases and J by 1 base, 8 bases remained unmatched. Germline V CDR1 and CDR2: SGHRS, YFSETQ. The CDR3 spans 18 residues. As DNA, the CDR3 is TGCGCCAGCAGCCCCGGACTAGCGGGGGGGACGCGCCAAGAGACCCAGTACTTC. Residues: CASSPGLAGGTRQETQYF.

The chain recombines TRBV5-5 with TRBJ1-1; D call uncertain. The length of the CDR3 is 15 residues. Between the trimmed V and J ends, which lost 1 base and 11 bases, there was a span of 21 bases. The germline gives CDR1 SGHKS, CDR2 YYEKEE (reference sequence). CDR3 protein: CASSLSPLVRVGAFF. CDR3 nucleotides: TGTGCCAGCAGCTTGAGCCCGCTTGTCCGGGTGGGGGCTTTCTTT.

This clone appeared a few times. CDR3 residues: CASSVGGANQPQHF. The CDR3 nucleotides are TGTGCCAGCAGCGTAGGGGGGGCGAATCAGCCCCAGCATTTT. The chain is built from TRBV9 and TRBJ1-5; TRBD1 might be the D (6 bases). This CDR3 comprises 14 residues. The ends were cut back, 0 bases at V and 4 bases at J, with 8 bases in the middle. CDR1 SGDLS and CDR2 YYNGEE come from the germline V gene. Looking up the rest from reference TRBV9 and TRBJ1-5 gives the full variable domain: DSGVTQTPKHLITATGQRVTLRCSPRSGDLSVYWYQQSLDQGLQFLIQYYNGEERAKGNILERFSAQQFPDLHSELNLSSLELGDSALYFCASSVGGANQPQHFGDGTRLSIL.

This sequence joins TRBV11-2 and TRBJ1-4; TRBD1 matches 7 bases. V gave up 5 bases and J gave up 1 base; unmatched junction bases: 10. The length of the CDR3 is 17 residues. Germline loops: CDR1 SGHAT, CDR2 FQNNGV. The CDR3 protein is CASSAYRGPKTNEKLFF. Written as DNA, the CDR3 is TGTGCCAGCAGCGCGTACAGGGGACCCAAAACTAATGAAAAACTGTTTTTT.